These 30 T cell receptor beta chains were sequenced from one sample in a study of blood T cells in healthy people across ages. Combining a sample-barcoded 5' primer with a J-beta primer mix, a second PCR ran for roughly 6 to 12 cycles. In TCRdb, the 5' RACE reads were re-called with MiXCR into one record per CDR3 protein. The repertoire includes around 500,000 distinct CDR3 sequences, 45% to 55% of them detected once, and around 24% sits in the top ten. The sample consisted of blood. Receptors originate from a man older than 75 in good health.

This clonotype was found a few times. The chain employs TRBV7-9 and TRBJ1-1; D gene uncertain. Germline V gene sequence: CDR1 SEHNR, CDR2 FQNEAQ (reference sequence). Trimming shortened V by 1 base and J by 1 base, and 10 bases separated the two germline ends. The CDR3 loop spans 15 amino acids. CDR3 region: CASSLVSLGNTEAFF. CDR3 sequence (DNA): TGTGCCAGCAGCTTAGTGAGTTTGGGGAACACTGAAGCTTTCTTT.

The chain employs TRBV12-3 or TRBV12-4 and TRBJ1-5; D gene ambiguous. The germline V and J ends were trimmed by 5 bases and 7 bases, with 12 bases remaining between them. The CDR3 is 13 residues long. The CDR3 region has the DNA TGTGCCAGCAGTACACCCGGGAACCAGCCCCAGCATTTT. Translated, it gives CASSTPGNQPQHF.

This clonotype was seen just once. This sequence joins TRBV30 and TRBJ1-1; D unresolved. Germline assignment: CDR1 GTSNPN and CDR2 SVGIG (reference sequence). The CDR3 covers 14 residues. V lost 1 base, J lost 1 base, and 10 bases lay in between. CDR3 residues: CAWSAPGRNTEAFF. As DNA, the CDR3 is TGTGCCTGGAGTGCGCCGGGCAGGAACACTGAAGCTTTCTTT.

This chain joins TRBV15 and TRBJ2-3; no firm D call. CDR3 size: 16 residues. CDR1 is LNHNV, CDR2 YYDKDF, per germline (reference sequence). Trimming pared 3 bases from V and 2 bases from J, leaving 15 bases between. CDR3 bases: TGTGCCACCAGCAGCTGGACCGCGGATCTCACAGATACGCAGTATTTT. Its protein is CATSSWTADLTDTQYF. The variable domain in full, completed from reference TRBV15 and TRBJ2-3, reads DAMVIQNPRYQVTQFGKPVTLSCSQTLNHNVMYWYQQKSSQAPKLLFHYYDKDFNNEADTPDNFQSRRPNTSFCFLDIRSPGLGDTAMYLCATSSWTADLTDTQYFGPGTRLTVL.

This clonotype was counted a few times. V gene TRBV7-2 combines with J gene TRBJ2-3; 8 positions agree with TRBD1. V trimming: 2 bases; J trimming: 1 base; junction bases outside the gene matches: 5. Germline V lookup: CDR1 SGHTA, CDR2 FQGNSA. The CDR3 sequence is 16 residues long. DNA for the CDR3: TGTGCCAGCAGCTTACACCCAGGGGGCGGCACAGATACGCAGTATTTT. Its protein product is CASSLHPGGGTDTQYF.

Turning to this clonotype: A clone one base away is much larger, so this may be a read error. The rearrangement uses TRBV29-1 and TRBJ2-7; 7 positions match TRBD2. This CDR3 has 13 residues. The V segment lost 4 bases and the J segment 12 bases; nucleotides outside the gene matches: 15. Looked up from germline, CDR1 is SQVTM and CDR2 is ANQGSEA. CDR3 protein: CSVVAGVGKTLYF. The DNA of the CDR3 is TGCAGCGTTGTGGCGGGAGTAGGAAAGACCCTGTACTTC.

The chain couples TRBV2 to TRBJ2-1, with D tentatively TRBD2 (5 bases). The CDR3 spans 13 residues. The germline V gene has CDR1 SNHLY and CDR2 FYNNEI. Deletions cut 6 bases from V and 4 bases from J, with 10 bases between. CDR3 region: CASRRGFYNEQFF. DNA of the CDR3: TGTGCCAGCAGACGGGGTTTTTACAATGAGCAGTTCTTC.

Note on this clonotype: A much larger clone is a single base away; this may be a read error. Because the CDR3 is missing its conserved closing phenylalanine or tryptophan, this is likely a read error. The DNA is left out, because the CDR3 cannot be placed on it with certainty; the CDR3 is given as TCRdb lists it. This chain links TRBV6-5 with TRBJ1-1; the table gives TRBD1 as D, unverified against the DNA. The CDR3 length is 13 residues, termini included. Germline lookup yields CDR1 MNHEY and CDR2 SVGAGI. The CDR3 protein is CASRPGQGAKTFL.

This clonotype was seen only a few times. The chain is built from TRBV7-9 and TRBJ2-4, with 11 nucleotides matching TRBD2. V trimming: 4 bases; J trimming: 6 bases; junction bases outside the gene matches: 2. The germline CDR1 and CDR2 sequences are SEHNR and FQNEAQ (reference sequence). CDR3 length: 14 amino acids. The CDR3 sequence is CASSSGLAVNIQYF. The CDR3 DNA sequence: TGTGCCAGCAGCTCGGGACTAGCGGTAAACATTCAGTACTTC.

This clonotype was seen more than once but under ten times. This sequence joins TRBV4-1 and TRBJ2-1; D gene unclear. Trimming left V 1 base short and J 2 bases short, with 12 bases between. CDR3 size: 16 residues. Germline V gene sequence: CDR1 MGHRA, CDR2 YSYEKL. CDR3 in DNA: TGCGCCAGCAGCCAAGTGGCCGAAACGACCTACAATGAGCAGTTCTTC. This sequence encodes CASSQVAETTYNEQFF.

This clonotype showed up just a few times. The CDR3 region is CASWAASNYGYTF. In nucleotides, the CDR3 is TGCGCCAGCTGGGCAGCTTCTAACTATGGCTACACCTTC. The rearrangement links TRBV10-2 to TRBJ1-2; D call uncertain. The germline CDR1 and CDR2 sequences are WSHSY and SAAADI. V lost 8 bases, J lost 0 bases, and 10 bases lay in between. The CDR3 runs to 13 residues.

As to this clonotype: One end of the junction is discordant with germline, which a read error may explain. This chain links TRBV7-3 with TRBJ2-1, with 8 bases fitting TRBD1. The CDR3 is 15 residues long. Germline V lookup: CDR1 SGHTA, CDR2 FQGTGA. DNA of the CDR3: TGTGTCAGCAGCTTACAGGGGGTTCTGGACAATGAGCAGTTCTTC. Its translation: CVSSLQGVLDNEQFF.

This clonotype showed up just a few times. The rearrangement links TRBV29-1 to TRBJ1-4; D remains unclear. The V gene's germline CDR1 is SQVTM and CDR2 ANQGSEA. The CDR3 runs 12 residues. Trimming stripped 6 bases from V and 4 bases from J, with 9 bases between. The CDR3 nucleotides are TGCAGCGTCGTCGGAGATAATGAAAAACTGTTTTTT. It translates to CSVVGDNEKLFF.

This clonotype has ten or more counts. V gene TRBV6-5 combines with J gene TRBJ2-2; the D is unclear. The CDR3 contains 13 residues. The germline gives CDR1 MNHEY, CDR2 SVGAGI. V dropped 4 bases and J dropped 5 bases, with 8 bases sitting between them. The CDR3 here is CASSFPRTGELFF. CDR3 DNA: TGTGCCAGCAGTTTCCCCCGGACCGGGGAGCTGTTTTTT.

V is TRBV28 and J is TRBJ2-4; D is unresolved. TRBJ2-7 explains the end of the DNA better; the J call may be wrong. The germline V gene encodes CDR1 MDHEN and CDR2 SYDVKM. CDR3 length: 14 residues. In DNA, the CDR3 is TGTGCCAGCAGGGTATCAGGCGAGTCCTACGAGCAGTACTTC. This gives the protein CASRVSGESYEQYF.

In this sample, this clonotype turned up a few times. The chain is built from TRBV20-1 and TRBJ2-1; 10 bases match TRBD2. V lost 5 bases to trimming and J lost 8 bases; unmatched junction nucleotides: 3. The CDR3 spans 12 residues. Germline lookup yields CDR1 DFQATT and CDR2 SNEGSKA (reference sequence). The CDR3 nucleotides read TGCAGTGCTGTGCTAGCGGGGGATGAGCAGTTCTTC. It encodes CSAVLAGDEQFF.

The chain couples TRBV9 to TRBJ2-4; D is unresolved. From germline, CDR1 is SGDLS and CDR2 YYNGEE. The V end lost 0 bases, the J end lost 5 bases, and 12 bases lay between the germline ends. The CDR3 has 15 amino acids. The CDR3 nucleotides are TGTGCCAGCAGCGTAGGGGGTCAGGCCCAAAACATTCAGTACTTC. It is translated as CASSVGGQAQNIQYF.

This clonotype was counted at least ten times. The chain links TRBV6-5 to TRBJ2-4; D ambiguous. CDR3 length: 17 amino acids. In germline, CDR1 is MNHEY, CDR2 SVGAGI. V dropped 0 bases and J dropped 1 base, with 13 bases sitting between them. CDR3 sequence reads: CASSYSPLQRAKNIQYF. The CDR3 region has the DNA TGTGCCAGCAGTTACTCCCCCCTTCAACGGGCCAAAAACATTCAGTACTTC.

With regard to this clonotype: At one end, the junction sequence differs from germline, possibly due to a read error. The rearrangement uses TRBV11-1 and TRBJ2-5; TRBD1 might be the D (5 bases). The closer fit of TRBJ2-7 to the DNA end suggests the J call may be wrong. Germline loops: CDR1 SGHAT, CDR2 FQDESV (reference sequence). The CDR3 totals 15 residues. The CDR3 is CTSSPNPTARNEQYF. The CDR3 nucleotides are TGTACCAGCAGCCCTAACCCGACAGCGAGGAACGAGCAGTACTTC.

The gene calls are TRBV4-3 and TRBJ2-7, with D unclear. This CDR3 has 14 residues. V lost 4 bases to trimming and J lost 0 bases, with 10 bases between them. Germline V gives CDR1 LGHNA, CDR2 YSLEER. The CDR3 sequence is CASSLRPPSYEQYF. The DNA of the CDR3 is TGCGCCAGCAGCCTCCGGCCCCCCTCCTACGAGCAGTACTTC.

This sequence joins TRBV29-1 and TRBJ2-5; D may be TRBD1 (6 bases). TRBJ2-7 matches the DNA end more closely, so the J call is doubtful. CDR3 size: 15 residues. Per the germline V gene, CDR1 is SQVTM and CDR2 is ANQGSEA. This chain's CDR3 is CSVEDRTGLLYEQYF. Here the CDR3 DNA reads TGCAGCGTTGAAGATCGAACAGGGCTTCTTTACGAGCAGTACTTC.

CDR3 region: CASSLQDRHNSPLHF. CDR3 sequence (DNA): TGTGCCAGCAGCCTTCAGGACCGCCATAATTCACCCCTCCACTTT. The chain combines TRBV7-2 with TRBJ1-6; D remains ambiguous. Trimming cost V 5 bases and J 5 bases, with 13 bases left between them. CDR3 length equals 15 residues. Germline loops: CDR1 SGHTA, CDR2 FQGNSA. The full variable domain, rest sourced from reference TRBV7-2 and TRBJ1-6, is GAGVSQSPSNKVTEKGKDVELRCDPISGHTALYWYRQSLGQGLEFLIYFQGNSAPDKSGLPSDRFSAERTGGSVSTLTIQRTQQEDSAVYLCASSLQDRHNSPLHFGNGTRLTVT.

This clonotype was counted a few times. The chain uses TRBV6-6 and TRBJ2-1; D remains unclear. The V gene's germline CDR1 is MNHNY and CDR2 SVGAGI (reference sequence). CDR3 length: 14 amino acids. Trimming took off 5 bases at V and 1 base at J, with 9 bases between the two ends. The CDR3 region has the DNA TGTGCCAGCAGTGCACTTGTATCCTACAATGAGCAGTTCTTC. Amino acids: CASSALVSYNEQFF.

The chain has TRBV7-9 and TRBJ2-7; maybe TRBD2 (6 bases). The CDR3 extends over 15 amino acids. CDR1 SEHNR and CDR2 FQNEAQ come from the germline V gene (reference sequence). The germline V and J ends were trimmed by 5 bases and 0 bases, with 14 bases remaining between them. As DNA, the CDR3 is TGTGCCAGCAGCCTACGACCCGGGAGCTCCTACGAGCAGTACTTC. Protein product: CASSLRPGSSYEQYF.

V and J are TRBV7-2 and TRBJ2-7; 10 bases agree with TRBD2. Per germline, CDR1 SGHTA and CDR2 FQGNSA. With 5 bases clipped from V and 0 bases from J, the junction kept 4 bases outside the gene matches. This CDR3 has 15 residues. The CDR3 is CASSRTSGTSYEQYF. The CDR3 coding sequence is TGTGCCAGCAGCCGGACTAGCGGAACCTCCTACGAGCAGTACTTC.

The chain recombines TRBV12-3 or TRBV12-4 with TRBJ1-1; 7 bases match TRBD1. The V segment lost 6 bases and the J segment 5 bases; nucleotides outside the gene matches: 9. This CDR3 contains 14 residues. CDR3: CASSLTGQGTEAFF. The CDR3 DNA sequence: TGTGCCAGCAGCCTGACAGGGCAGGGGACTGAAGCTTTCTTT.

CDR3: CSVRRDRGSREQYF. The CDR3 nucleotides are TGCAGCGTCCGCAGGGACAGGGGGTCCCGCGAGCAGTACTTC. The chain carries TRBV29-1 and TRBJ2-5; 11 bases line up with TRBD1. The J call may be faulty, since TRBJ2-7 better matches the DNA end. Germline V gene data show CDR1 as SQVTM and CDR2 as ANQGSEA. The CDR3 has 14 amino acids.

In regard to this clonotype: A clone one base away is much larger, so this may be a read error. The chain recombines TRBV20-1 with TRBJ2-3; D may match TRBD1 or TRBD2 (5 bases each). Germline V lookup: CDR1 DFQATT, CDR2 SNEGSKA (reference sequence). The CDR3 covers 12 residues. The CDR3 region is CSAREPTDAQYF. The CDR3 nucleotides read TGCAGCGCCAGGGAGCCCACAGATGCGCAGTATTTT.

V is TRBV7-2 and J is TRBJ2-1, with 7 bases that match TRBD1. This CDR3 contains 15 residues. V was clipped by 0 bases and J by 4 bases; unmatched bases: 3. CDR1 and CDR2 (germline): SGHTA, FQGNSA. The CDR3 spells CASSLATGQYNEQFF. The CDR3 coding sequence is TGTGCCAGCAGCTTAGCCACGGGACAGTACAATGAGCAGTTCTTC.

This chain uses TRBV10-3 with TRBJ2-3; TRBD2 agrees at 11 bases. The CDR3 has 15 residues. V was clipped by 3 bases and J by 7 bases; unmatched bases: 6. The germline V gene has CDR1 ENHRY and CDR2 SYGVKD. The CDR3 DNA follows: TGTGCCATCAGTGAATTAGCGGGGGGGCCATATACGCAGTATTTT. Translating gives CAISELAGGPYTQYF.